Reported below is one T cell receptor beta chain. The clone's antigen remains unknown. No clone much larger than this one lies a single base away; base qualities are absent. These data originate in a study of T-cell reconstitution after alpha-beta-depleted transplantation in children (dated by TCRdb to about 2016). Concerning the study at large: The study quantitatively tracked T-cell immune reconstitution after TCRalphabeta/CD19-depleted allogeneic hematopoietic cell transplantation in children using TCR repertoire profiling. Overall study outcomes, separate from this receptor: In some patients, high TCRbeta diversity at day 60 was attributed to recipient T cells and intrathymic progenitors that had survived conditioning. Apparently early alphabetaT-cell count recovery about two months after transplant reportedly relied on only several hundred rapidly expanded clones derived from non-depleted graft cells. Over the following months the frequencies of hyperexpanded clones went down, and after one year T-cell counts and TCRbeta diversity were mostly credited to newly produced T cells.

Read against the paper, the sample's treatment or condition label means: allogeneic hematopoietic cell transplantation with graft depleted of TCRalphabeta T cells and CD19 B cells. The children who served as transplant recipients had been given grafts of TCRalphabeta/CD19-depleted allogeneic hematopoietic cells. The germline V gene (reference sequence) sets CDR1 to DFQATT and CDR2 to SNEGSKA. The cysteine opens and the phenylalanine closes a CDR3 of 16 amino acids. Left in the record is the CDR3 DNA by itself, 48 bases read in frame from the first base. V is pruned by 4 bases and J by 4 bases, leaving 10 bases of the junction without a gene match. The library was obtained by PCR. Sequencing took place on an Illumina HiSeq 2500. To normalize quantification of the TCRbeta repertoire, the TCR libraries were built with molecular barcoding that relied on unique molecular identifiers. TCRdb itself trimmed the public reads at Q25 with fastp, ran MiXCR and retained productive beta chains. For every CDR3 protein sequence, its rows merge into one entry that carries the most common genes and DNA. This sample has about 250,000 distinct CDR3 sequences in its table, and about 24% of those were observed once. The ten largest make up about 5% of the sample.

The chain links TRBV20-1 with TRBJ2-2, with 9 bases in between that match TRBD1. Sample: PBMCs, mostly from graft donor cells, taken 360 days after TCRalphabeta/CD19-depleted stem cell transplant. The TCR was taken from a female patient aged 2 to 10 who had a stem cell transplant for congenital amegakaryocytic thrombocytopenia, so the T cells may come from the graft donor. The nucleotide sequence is TGCAGTGCTAAAAAAACAGGGGGCTTGCGCACCGGGGAGCTGTTTTTT. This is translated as CSAKKTGGLRTGELFF.